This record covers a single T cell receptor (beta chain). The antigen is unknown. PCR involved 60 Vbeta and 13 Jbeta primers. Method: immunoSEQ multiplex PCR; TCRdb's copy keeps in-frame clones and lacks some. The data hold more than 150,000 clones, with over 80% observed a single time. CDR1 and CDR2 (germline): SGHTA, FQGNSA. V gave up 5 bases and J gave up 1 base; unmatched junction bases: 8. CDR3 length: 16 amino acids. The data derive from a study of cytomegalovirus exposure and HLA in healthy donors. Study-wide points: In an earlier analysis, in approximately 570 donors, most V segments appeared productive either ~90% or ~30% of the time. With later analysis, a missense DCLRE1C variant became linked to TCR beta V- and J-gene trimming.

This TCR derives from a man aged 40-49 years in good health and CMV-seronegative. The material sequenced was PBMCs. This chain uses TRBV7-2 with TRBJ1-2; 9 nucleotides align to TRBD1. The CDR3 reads CASSVRPGQGNYGYTF. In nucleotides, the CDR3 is TGTGCCAGCAGCGTACGGCCGGGACAGGGTAACTATGGCTACACCTTC. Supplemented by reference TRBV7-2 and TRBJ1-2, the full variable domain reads GAGVSQSPSNKVTEKGKDVELRCDPISGHTALYWYRQSLGQGLEFLIYFQGNSAPDKSGLPSDRFSAERTGGSVSTLTIQRTQQEDSAVYLCASSVRPGQGNYGYTFGSGTRLTVV.